A selection of T cell receptor beta chains follows, all from one sample in a study of blood T cell repertoires in COVID-19. TCRdb's table, derived via immunoSEQ multiplex PCR, lists solely in-frame clones and lacks some. Counted here are approximately 260,000 clones, around nine tenths occurring once; the ten biggest clones make up 9.5% to 13%. Sequenced sample: peripheral blood. The receptor source for this set is a woman in her 70s with COVID-19, enrolled during active disease. CDR3s include the opening cysteine and the closing phenylalanine or tryptophan. The D gene is left open where the match is weak. Some rows have no size entry. The others give once, few or many, or a class for an expanded clone.

j_call: TRBJ2-1
v_call: TRBV6-1
clone_size: .
cdr3_length: 15
d_call: TRBD2
cdr3_aa: CASSESGGVYNEQFF
cdr3_nt: TGTGCCAGCAGTGAATCGGGGGGAGTCTACAATGAGCAGTTCTTC

j_call: TRBJ1-2
v_call: TRBV24-1
clone_size: .
cdr3_length: 12
d_call: .
cdr3_aa: CATRDAGAGYTF
cdr3_nt: TGTGCCACCAGAGACGCGGGGGCTGGCTACACCTTC

j_call: TRBJ2-7
v_call: TRBV11-3
clone_size: .
cdr3_length: 17
d_call: TRBD2
cdr3_aa: CASSATALGTRAYEQYF
cdr3_nt: TGTGCCAGCAGCGCCACCGCTCTCGGGACTAGAGCCTACGAGCAGTACTTC

j_call: TRBJ1-1
v_call: TRBV28
clone_size: .
cdr3_length: 14
d_call: TRBD1
cdr3_aa: CASRLRGRGTEAFF
cdr3_nt: TGTGCCAGCAGACTCAGGGGGCGCGGTACTGAAGCTTTCTTT

j_call: TRBJ2-7
v_call: TRBV20-1
clone_size: .
cdr3_length: 13
d_call: TRBD1
cdr3_aa: CSASRWTGYEQYF
cdr3_nt: TGCAGTGCTAGTAGGTGGACAGGGTACGAGCAGTACTTC

j_call: TRBJ1-5
v_call: TRBV30
clone_size: once
cdr3_length: 14
d_call: .
cdr3_aa: CAWSAPGLDQPQHF
cdr3_nt: TGTGCCTGGAGTGCCCCAGGGTTGGATCAGCCCCAGCATTTT

j_call: TRBJ2-3
v_call: TRBV5-4
clone_size: .
cdr3_length: 14
d_call: TRBD1
cdr3_aa: CASSAGTGSGTQYF
cdr3_nt: TGTGCCAGCAGCGCCGGGACAGGGTCGGGTACGCAGTATTTT

j_call: TRBJ1-2
v_call: TRBV10-3
clone_size: .
cdr3_length: 14
d_call: .
cdr3_aa: CAISTAQGLGGYTF
cdr3_nt: TGTGCCATCAGTACAGCACAGGGTCTGGGCGGCTACACCTTC

j_call: TRBJ2-1
v_call: TRBV24-1
clone_size: .
cdr3_length: 17
d_call: .
cdr3_aa: CATSDSGGGYPYNEQFF
cdr3_nt: TGTGCCACCAGTGATTCAGGAGGGGGCTATCCCTACAATGAGCAGTTCTTC

j_call: TRBJ1-1
v_call: TRBV5-1
clone_size: .
cdr3_length: 14
d_call: .
cdr3_aa: CASSLAGRGTEAFF
cdr3_nt: TGCGCCAGCAGCTTGGCCGGACGAGGGACTGAAGCTTTCTTT

j_call: TRBJ2-4
v_call: TRBV3-1/TRBV3-2
clone_size: .
cdr3_length: 16
d_call: TRBD1
cdr3_aa: CASSSTTGKERGIQYF
cdr3_nt: TGTGCCAGCAGCTCGACGACAGGGAAGGAGAGGGGCATTCAGTACTTC

j_call: TRBJ1-2
v_call: TRBV3-1/TRBV3-2
clone_size: .
cdr3_length: 12
d_call: .
cdr3_aa: CASSHEGHSGTF
cdr3_nt: TGTGCCAGCAGCCACGAGGGTCATTCGGGGACCTTC

j_call: TRBJ2-7
v_call: TRBV6-5
clone_size: .
cdr3_length: 12
d_call: .
cdr3_aa: CASGRETYEQYF
cdr3_nt: TGTGCCAGCGGTCGTGAGACCTACGAGCAGTACTTC

j_call: TRBJ2-1
v_call: TRBV30
clone_size: few
cdr3_length: 13
d_call: TRBD1
cdr3_aa: CAWGTGSWNEQFF
cdr3_nt: TGTGCCTGGGGGACAGGTTCATGGAATGAGCAGTTCTTC

j_call: TRBJ2-7
v_call: TRBV4-1
clone_size: .
cdr3_length: 16
d_call: TRBD2
cdr3_aa: CASSQGHSVAGVEQYF
cdr3_nt: TGCGCCAGCAGCCAAGGGCACTCGGTAGCGGGAGTCGAGCAGTACTTC

j_call: TRBJ1-4
v_call: TRBV11-2
clone_size: .
cdr3_length: 13
d_call: TRBD1
cdr3_aa: CASSSDRARKLFF
cdr3_nt: TGTGCCAGCAGCTCTGACAGGGCTCGAAAACTGTTTTTT

j_call: TRBJ2-2
v_call: TRBV9
clone_size: .
cdr3_length: 15
d_call: TRBD1
cdr3_aa: CASSARDRNTGELFF
cdr3_nt: TGTGCCAGCAGCGCCCGGGACAGGAACACCGGGGAGCTGTTTTTT

j_call: TRBJ2-1
v_call: TRBV29-1
clone_size: .
cdr3_length: 15
d_call: TRBD2
cdr3_aa: CSVATSGSQYNEQFF
cdr3_nt: TGCAGCGTTGCGACTAGCGGGAGTCAATACAATGAGCAGTTCTTC